This T cell receptor (beta chain) was recorded in a study of blood T cell repertoires in COVID-19. Study-wide context: From the United States, Italy and Spain came samples of acute and convalescent COVID-19. From T cells, B-cell-depleted T cells, or PBMCs came the material, which was cDNA or gDNA.

Original methodology: Quantification of nucleated cells was approximated via reference gene primer amplification. The data were produced by immunoSEQ multiplex PCR, yet TCRdb's version contains in-frame clones alone and is incomplete. That table supplies the V and J calls and clone size; D and trimming were determined from the DNA. This sample has roughly 280,000 clones, with around four fifths found just once. V was trimmed by 4 bases and J by 3 bases, leaving 15 bases between them. The germline V gene encodes CDR1 LGHDT and CDR2 YNNKEL (reference sequence). The CDR3 runs to 16 residues. This TCR derives from a man between 60 and 75 years old who had recovered from COVID-19. Sequencing used peripheral blood. The V call is TRBV3-1 (or the pseudogene TRBV3-2), the J call TRBJ1-4; no firm D call. CDR3 bases: TGTGCCAGCAGCCTCGGTCGGGGTTCAGCTAATGAAAAACTGTTTTTT. It specifies CASSLGRGSANEKLFF.